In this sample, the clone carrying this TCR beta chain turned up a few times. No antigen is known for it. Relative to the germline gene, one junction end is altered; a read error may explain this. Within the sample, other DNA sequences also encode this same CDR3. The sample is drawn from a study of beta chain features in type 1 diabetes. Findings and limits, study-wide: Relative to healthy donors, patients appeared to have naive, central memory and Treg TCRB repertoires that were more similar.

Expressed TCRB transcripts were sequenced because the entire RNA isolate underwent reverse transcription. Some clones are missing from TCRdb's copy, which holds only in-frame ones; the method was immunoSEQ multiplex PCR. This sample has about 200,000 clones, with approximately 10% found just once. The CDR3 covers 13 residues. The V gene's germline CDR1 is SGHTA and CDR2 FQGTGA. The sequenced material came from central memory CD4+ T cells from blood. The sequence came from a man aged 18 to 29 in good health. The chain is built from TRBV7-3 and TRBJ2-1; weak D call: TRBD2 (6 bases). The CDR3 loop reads CASSLTLAGEQFF. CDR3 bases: TGTGCCAGCAGCCTAACACTAGCTGGTGAGCAGTTCTTC.